Sequencing of this T cell receptor (beta chain) was carried out in a study of blood T cells in healthy people across ages. Study-wide findings and caveats: Possibly confounding the expanded clonotype changes was the fact that donor CMV status was unknown. Long-lived donors exceeded aged donors in naive CD4+ cells and diversity. Since the PBMCs were unsorted, naive and antigen-experienced cells could not be conclusively compared. TCR beta diversity tracked closely with naive T cell percentage.

In the case of this clonotype: Its target is unknown.

PCR was performed a second time for about 7 to 11 cycles using a sample-barcoded 5' primer and a J-beta primer mix. TCRdb passed the 5' RACE reads through MiXCR, listing each CDR3 protein once. This sample yields roughly 700,000 distinct CDR3 sequences, of which 49% are seen a single time; under 35% belongs to the top ten. The specimen was blood. The sequence was collected from a woman aged 55-69 years in good health.

The DNA of the CDR3 is TGTGCCAGCAGCCAAGAGGACAGCTCTGAAGCTTTCTTT. Translation gives CASSQEDSSEAFF. V gene TRBV3-1 combines with J gene TRBJ1-1, with D possibly TRBD1 on 6 matching bases. From germline, CDR1 is LGHDT and CDR2 YNNKEL (reference sequence). The CDR3 length is 13 residues. V lost 0 bases and J 6 bases, leaving 8 bases between the germline ends.